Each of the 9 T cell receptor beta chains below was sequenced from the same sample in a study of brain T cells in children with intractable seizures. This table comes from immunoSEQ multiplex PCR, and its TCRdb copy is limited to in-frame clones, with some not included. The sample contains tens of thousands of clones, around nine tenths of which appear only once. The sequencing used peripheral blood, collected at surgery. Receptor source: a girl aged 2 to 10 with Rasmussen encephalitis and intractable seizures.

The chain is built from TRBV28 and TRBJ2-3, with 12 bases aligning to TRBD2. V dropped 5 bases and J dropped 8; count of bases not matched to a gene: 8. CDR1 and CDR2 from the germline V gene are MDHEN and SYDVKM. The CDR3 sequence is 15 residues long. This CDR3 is CASSASGGVGLTQYF. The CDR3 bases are TGTGCCAGCAGTGCTAGCGGGGGGGTAGGTCTTACGCAGTATTTT.

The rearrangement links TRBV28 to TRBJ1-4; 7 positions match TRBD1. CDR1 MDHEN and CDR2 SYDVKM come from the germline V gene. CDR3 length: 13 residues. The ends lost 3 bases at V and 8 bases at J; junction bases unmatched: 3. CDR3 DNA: TGTGCCAGCAGTTTGACAGGGCGGGAAAAACTGTTTTTT. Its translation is CASSLTGREKLFF.

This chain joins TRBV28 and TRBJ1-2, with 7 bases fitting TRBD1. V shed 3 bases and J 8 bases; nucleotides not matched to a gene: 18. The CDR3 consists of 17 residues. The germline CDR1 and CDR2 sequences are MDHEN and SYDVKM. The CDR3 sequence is CASSFGALRQGDRGYTF. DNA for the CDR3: TGTGCCAGCAGTTTTGGGGCCCTGCGACAGGGTGATAGGGGCTACACCTTC.

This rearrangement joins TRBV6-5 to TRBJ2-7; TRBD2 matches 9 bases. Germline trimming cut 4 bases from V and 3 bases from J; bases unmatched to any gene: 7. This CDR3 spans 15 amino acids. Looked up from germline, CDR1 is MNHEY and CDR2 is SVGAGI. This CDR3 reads CASSSYSGSGYEQYF. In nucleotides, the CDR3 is TGTGCCAGCAGTTCTTATAGCGGGAGTGGCTACGAGCAGTACTTC.

CDR3 nucleotides: TGTGCCAGCAGCGTGGATACCTCCTACGAGCAGTACTTC. Residues: CASSVDTSYEQYF. This sequence joins TRBV9 and TRBJ2-7; D gene unclear. The germline gives CDR1 SGDLS, CDR2 YYNGEE. The ends were cut back, 2 bases at V and 0 bases at J, with 6 bases in the middle. CDR3 length equals 13 residues.

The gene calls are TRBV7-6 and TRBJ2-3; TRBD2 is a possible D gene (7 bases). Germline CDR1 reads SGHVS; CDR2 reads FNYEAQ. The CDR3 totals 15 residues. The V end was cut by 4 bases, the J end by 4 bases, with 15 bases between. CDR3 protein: CASSSLAGAPDTQYF. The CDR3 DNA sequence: TGTGCCAGCAGCTCCCTGGCGGGGGCCCCAGATACGCAGTATTTT.

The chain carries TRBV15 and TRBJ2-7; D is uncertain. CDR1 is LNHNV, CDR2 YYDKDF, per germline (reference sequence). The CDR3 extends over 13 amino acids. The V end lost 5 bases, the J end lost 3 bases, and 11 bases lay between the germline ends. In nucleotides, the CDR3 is TGTGCCACCAGCGACGGGCCCTACTACGAGCAGTACTTC. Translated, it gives CATSDGPYYEQYF. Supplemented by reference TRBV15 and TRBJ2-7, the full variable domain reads DAMVIQNPRYQVTQFGKPVTLSCSQTLNHNVMYWYQQKSSQAPKLLFHYYDKDFNNEADTPDNFQSRRPNTSFCFLDIRSPGLGDTAMYLCATSDGPYYEQYFGPGTRLTVT.

The DNA for the CDR3 is TGCGCCAGCAGCCAGGAGACAGGGACGTTCGATCAGCCCCAGCATTTT. Protein: CASSQETGTFDQPQHF. The chain couples TRBV4-1 to TRBJ1-5, with 7 positions matching TRBD1. V lost 3 bases to trimming and J lost 5 bases; unmatched junction nucleotides: 10. This CDR3 comprises 16 residues. Germline CDR1 and CDR2: MGHRA and YSYEKL.

CDR3 sequence (DNA): TGTGCCAGCAGCTTAGGGACTAGCGGGGGCCAAGAGACCCAGTACTTC. Its translation: CASSLGTSGGQETQYF. The chain uses TRBV7-6 and TRBJ2-5; 13 bases agree with TRBD2. The germline V gene has CDR1 SGHVS and CDR2 FNYEAQ. V shed 1 base and J 1 base; nucleotides not matched to a gene: 0. The CDR3 has 16 amino acids.